This T cell receptor (beta chain) is drawn from a study of OX40 agonist ivuxolimab in advanced cancers. The study, taken as a whole, reports: In general, CD8+ T cells held more expanded clones than CD4+ did, on average.

Points on this clone: Its antigen is unknown.

The data were produced by immunoSEQ multiplex PCR, yet TCRdb's version contains in-frame clones alone and is incomplete. The sample includes about 35,000 clones, around 84% of them seen just once. The CDR3 contains 14 residues. Trimming stripped 2 bases from V and 4 bases from J, with 12 bases between. The germline gives CDR1 SGHDT, CDR2 YYEEEE. This sequence joins TRBV5-6 and TRBJ1-1, with TRBD1 as a possible D gene (6 bases). The source material was CD4+ or CD8+ T cells sorted from blood, sampled in a trial of the OX40 agonist ivuxolimab. This sequence originates from an adult with an advanced solid tumor such as melanoma, head and neck, liver or kidney cancer. The CDR3, as DNA: TGTGCCAGCAGCTTAGGGACAAGGGGCACTGAAGCTTTCTTT. It specifies CASSLGTRGTEAFF.